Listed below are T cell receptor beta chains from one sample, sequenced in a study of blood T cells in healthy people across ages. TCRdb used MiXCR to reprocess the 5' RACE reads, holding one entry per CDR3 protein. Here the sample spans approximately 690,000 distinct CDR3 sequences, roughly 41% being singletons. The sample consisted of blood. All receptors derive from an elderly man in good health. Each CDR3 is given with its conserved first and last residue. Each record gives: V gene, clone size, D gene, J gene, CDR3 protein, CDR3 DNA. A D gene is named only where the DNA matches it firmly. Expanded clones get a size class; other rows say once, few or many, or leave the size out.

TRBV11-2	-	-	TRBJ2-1	CASSRRDRSGNEQFF	TGTGCCAGCAGCCGCAGAGACAGGTCGGGCAATGAGCAGTTCTTC
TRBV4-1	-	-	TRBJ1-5	CASSRQTDNQPQHF	TGCGCCAGCAGCCGACAGACAGACAATCAGCCCCAGCATTTT
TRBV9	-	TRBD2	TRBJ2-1	CASSELAGGPYEQFF	TGTGCCAGCAGTGAACTAGCGGGGGGGCCCTACGAGCAGTTCTTC
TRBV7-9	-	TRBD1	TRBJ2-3	CASSLRAGTGVGDTQYF	TGTGCCAGCAGCTTAAGGGCCGGGACAGGGGTTGGAGATACGCAGTATTTT
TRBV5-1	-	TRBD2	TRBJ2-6	CASSLPSGGYSGANVLTF	TGCGCCAGCAGCTTGCCGTCGGGGGGATACTCTGGGGCCAACGTCCTGACTTTC
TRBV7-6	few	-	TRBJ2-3	CASSGDTRTDTQYF	TGTGCCAGCAGCGGGGACACACGCACAGATACGCAGTATTTT
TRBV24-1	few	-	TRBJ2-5	CATSDRSPGHETQYF	TGTGCCACCAGTGATCGATCCCCGGGACATGAGACCCAGTACTTC
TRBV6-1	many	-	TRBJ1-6	CASTQGSTTNSPLHF	TGTGCCAGCACCCAGGGGTCGACCACTAATTCACCCCTCCACTTT
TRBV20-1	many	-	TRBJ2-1	CSASRGGYNEQFF	TGCAGTGCTAGCCGAGGGGGTTACAATGAGCAGTTCTTC
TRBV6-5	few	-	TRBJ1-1	CATRRGMNTEAFF	TGTGCCACCCGGCGGGGGATGAACACTGAAGCTTTCTTT
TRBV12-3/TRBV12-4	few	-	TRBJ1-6	CASSAQGRGPSPLHF	TGTGCCAGCAGTGCACAGGGTAGGGGTCCTTCACCCCTCCACTTT
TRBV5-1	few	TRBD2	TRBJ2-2	CASKTSGYTGELFF	TGCGCCAGCAAGACTAGCGGTTACACCGGGGAGCTGTTTTTT
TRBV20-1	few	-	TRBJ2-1	CSARVTLAGSYNEQFF	TGCAGTGCTAGAGTCACCTTAGCCGGCTCCTACAATGAGCAGTTCTTC
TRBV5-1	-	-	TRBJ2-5	CASSLTGLLGETQYF	TGCGCCAGCAGCTTGACAGGTCTCCTAGGGGAGACCCAGTACTTC
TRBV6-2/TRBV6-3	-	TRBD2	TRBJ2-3	CASSYFGTSADTQYF	TGTGCCAGCAGTTACTTCGGGACTAGCGCAGATACGCAGTATTTT
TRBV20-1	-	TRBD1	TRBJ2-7	CSARGGTGTFTYEQYF	TGCAGTGCTAGAGGTGGGACAGGGACCTTTACCTACGAGCAGTACTTC
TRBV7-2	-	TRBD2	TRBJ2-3	CASSLGGSGGVQDTQYF	TGTGCCAGCAGCTTAGGCGGTAGCGGGGGGGTACAAGATACGCAGTATTTT
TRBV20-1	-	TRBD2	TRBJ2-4	CSAISNPTSGETRYF	TGCAGTGCTATATCCAACCCGACTAGCGGGGAGACCCGGTACTTC
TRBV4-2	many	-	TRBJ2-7	CASSQDQDTSYEQYF	TGTGCCAGCAGCCAAGATCAGGACACCTCCTACGAGCAGTACTTC
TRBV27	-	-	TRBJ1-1	CASSHDRTNTEAFF	TGTGCCAGCAGTCACGACAGGACGAACACTGAAGCTTTCTTT
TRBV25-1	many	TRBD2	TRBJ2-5	CASTLTSGRALQETQYF	TGTGCCAGTACTCTGACTAGCGGGAGGGCCCTCCAAGAGACCCAGTACTTC
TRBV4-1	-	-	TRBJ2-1	CASSQGVKSSYNEQFF	TGCGCCAGCAGCCAAGGGGTTAAAAGCTCCTACAATGAGCAGTTCTTC
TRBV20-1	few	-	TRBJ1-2	CSAGGRNYGYTF	TGCAGTGCTGGCGGACGGAACTATGGCTACACCTTC
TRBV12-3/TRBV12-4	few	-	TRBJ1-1	CASSPDRRARTEAFF	TGTGCCAGCAGTCCCGATAGACGGGCACGGACTGAAGCTTTCTTT
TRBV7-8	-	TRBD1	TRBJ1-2	CASSFPGTGGDPSYGYTF	TGTGCCAGCAGCTTCCCCGGGACAGGGGGCGACCCCTCCTATGGCTACACCTTC
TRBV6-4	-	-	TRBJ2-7	CASSAGVGYNEQYF	TGTGCCAGCAGTGCTGGAGTCGGTTACAATGAGCAGTACTTC
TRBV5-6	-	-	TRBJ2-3	CASSGDIDRTRYF	TGTGCCAGCAGCGGCGACATAGACAGGACGCGGTATTTT
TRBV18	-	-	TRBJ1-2	CASHGTVPNYGYTF	TGTGCCAGCCACGGGACGGTACCTAACTATGGCTACACCTTC
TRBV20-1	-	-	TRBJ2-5	CSASFGHEGSDEQYF	TGCAGTGCTAGTTTTGGTCATGAGGGGAGTGATGAGCAGTACTTC
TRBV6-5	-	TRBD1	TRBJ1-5	CASSYSAPGQGRQPQHF	TGTGCCAGCAGTTACTCGGCCCCCGGACAGGGCAGACAGCCCCAGCATTTT
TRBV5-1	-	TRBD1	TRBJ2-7	CASSGGPGQGIHEQYF	TGCGCCAGCAGCGGCGGACCGGGACAGGGGATTCACGAGCAGTACTTC
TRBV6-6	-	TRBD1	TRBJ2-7	CASKPQGAYEQYF	TGTGCCAGCAAACCACAGGGGGCGTACGAGCAGTACTTC
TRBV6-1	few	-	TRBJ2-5	CASSNGDYGTGHGETQYF	TGTGCCAGCAGCAATGGGGACTACGGGACAGGCCACGGGGAGACCCAGTACTTC
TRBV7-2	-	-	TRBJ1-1	CASSLGGRSGNTEAFF	TGTGCCAGCAGCTTAGGGGGCCGCAGCGGGAACACTGAAGCTTTCTTT
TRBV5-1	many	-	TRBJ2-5	CASSPGGGQETQYF	TGCGCCAGCAGCCCAGGCGGCGGCCAAGAGACCCAGTACTTC
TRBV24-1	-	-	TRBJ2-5	CATSDPGAQETQYF	TGTGCCACCAGTGACCCAGGGGCCCAAGAGACCCAGTACTTC
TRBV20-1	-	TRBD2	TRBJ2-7	CSARENQIAGDNEQYF	TGCAGTGCTAGAGAGAACCAGATAGCGGGAGACAACGAGCAGTACTTC
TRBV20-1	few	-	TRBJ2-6	CSVKEGAGANVLTF	TGCAGTGTTAAAGAGGGAGCTGGGGCCAACGTCCTGACTTTC
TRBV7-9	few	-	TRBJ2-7	CASSPILRDEQYF	TGTGCCAGCAGCCCCATCCTCAGGGACGAGCAGTACTTC
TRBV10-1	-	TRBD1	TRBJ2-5	CASSMTGKETQYF	TGCGCCAGCAGTATGACAGGGAAAGAGACCCAGTACTTC
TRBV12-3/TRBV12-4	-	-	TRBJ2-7	CASTLNPQSSYNEQYF	TGTGCCAGCACCCTAAACCCGCAAAGCTCCTACAATGAGCAGTACTTC
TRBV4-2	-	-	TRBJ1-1	CASSQDLWGHTEAFF	TGTGCCAGCAGCCAAGATCTTTGGGGGCACACTGAAGCTTTCTTT
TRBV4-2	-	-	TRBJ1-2	CASSQDAGTIDGYTF	TGTGCCAGCAGCCAAGATGCGGGGACAATCGATGGCTACACCTTC
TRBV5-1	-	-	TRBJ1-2	CASSLAGGGSYGYTF	TGCGCCAGCAGCTTGGCGGGCGGGGGCAGTTATGGCTACACCTTC
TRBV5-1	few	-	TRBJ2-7	CASSLSPYEQYF	TGCGCCAGCAGCTTGTCACCCTACGAGCAGTACTTC
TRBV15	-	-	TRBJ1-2	CATSSLNYGYTF	TGTGCCACCAGCAGTCTTAACTATGGCTACACCTTC
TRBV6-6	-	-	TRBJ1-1	CASRNGGRHRNTEAFF	TGTGCCAGCAGAAACGGGGGACGACATAGAAACACTGAAGCTTTCTTT
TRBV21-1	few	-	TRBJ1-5	CATTRDQVQPQHF	TGTGCCACTACGCGAGACCAGGTCCAGCCCCAGCATTTT
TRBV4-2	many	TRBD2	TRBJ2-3	CASSQRTSSRATQYF	TGTGCCAGCAGCCAAAGGACTAGTTCGCGGGCTACGCAGTATTTT